Listed below are T cell receptor beta chains from one sample, sequenced in a study of cytotoxic CD8 clonotypes in ibrutinib-treated CLL. Generated by immunoSEQ multiplex PCR, the TCRdb table keeps only in-frame clones and is missing some. The table lists about 68,000 clones, about nine tenths of them singletons, with approximately 3.1% in the top ten. Specimen: PBMCs, collected after 12 months of ibrutinib treatment. All receptors come from a human donor with chronic lymphocytic leukemia. The CDR3 runs from the conserved cysteine through the conserved F or W. D genes are given only for firm matches. A row's size may be missing; if present it is once, few, many or a size class.

TRBD1	12	NA	TRBV15	TRBJ2-7	CATGTANYEQYF	TGTGCCACCGGGACAGCTAACTACGAGCAGTACTTC
TRBD2	16	NA	TRBV27	TRBJ2-7	CASSKTGTSGKYEQYF	TGTGCCAGCAGCAAGACCGGGACTAGCGGAAAGTACGAGCAGTACTTC
NA	15	NA	TRBV27	TRBJ1-1	CASSFSLTGDTEAFF	TGTGCCAGCAGTTTCTCGCTCACCGGCGACACTGAAGCTTTCTTT
NA	14	NA	TRBV27	TRBJ1-2	CASSFGQSNYGYTF	TGTGCCAGCAGTTTTGGACAGAGTAACTATGGCTACACCTTC
TRBD2	16	NA	TRBV7-9	TRBJ2-7	CASSLDTTTGRYEQYF	TGTGCCAGCAGCTTAGATACGACTACCGGGAGGTACGAGCAGTACTTC
NA	14	NA	TRBV10-3	TRBJ2-4	CAISVGGAKNIQYF	TGTGCCATCAGTGTGGGGGGAGCCAAAAACATTCAGTACTTC
NA	13	NA	TRBV4-1	TRBJ2-7	CASSHETGYEQYF	TGCGCCAGCAGCCACGAAACAGGCTACGAGCAGTACTTC
NA	15	NA	TRBV5-1	TRBJ2-4	CASSVGTPAKNIQYF	TGCGCCAGCAGTGTCGGGACTCCTGCCAAAAACATTCAGTACTTC
NA	13	NA	TRBV28	TRBJ1-2	CASSFQAGTGYTF	TGTGCCAGCAGTTTTCAGGCAGGGACGGGCTACACCTTC
NA	12	medium-sized	TRBV2	TRBJ2-3	CASSKNTDTQYF	TGTGCCAGCAGTAAGAACACAGATACGCAGTATTTT
NA	14	NA	TRBV10-3	TRBJ2-7	CAISAGASTYEQYF	TGTGCCATCAGTGCGGGGGCCAGCACCTACGAGCAGTACTTC
TRBD2	14	NA	TRBV5-1	TRBJ2-7	CASSSPGLAGEQYF	TGCGCCAGCAGCTCACCGGGACTAGCAGGGGAGCAGTACTTC
NA	12	NA	TRBV6-1	TRBJ1-3	CASNRVFGTIYF	TGTGCCAGCAACAGGGTTTTCGGCACCATATATTTT
NA	13	NA	TRBV21-1	TRBJ2-7	CASSKSPAHEQYF	TGTGCCAGCAGCAAGTCTCCAGCACACGAGCAGTACTTC
TRBD2	16	NA	TRBV10-1	TRBJ2-1	CASRYNSGSPYNEQFF	TGCGCCAGCAGATATAATAGCGGGAGCCCCTACAATGAGCAGTTCTTC
TRBD2	16	NA	TRBV4-3	TRBJ2-5	CASSQGQRDYQETQYF	TGCGCCAGCAGCCAAGGCCAGCGGGACTATCAAGAGACCCAGTACTTC
TRBD2	16	NA	TRBV9	TRBJ2-1	CASSVVTGGPLDEQFF	TGTGCCAGCAGCGTAGTAACGGGAGGGCCTCTCGATGAGCAGTTCTTC
NA	19	NA	TRBV7-3	TRBJ2-6	CASSLRPGGALSGANVLTF	TGTGCCAGCAGCTTAAGGCCGGGGGGCGCATTATCTGGGGCCAACGTCCTGACTTTC
TRBD2	16	once	TRBV10-3	TRBJ2-7	CAITDGLAGGQYEQYF	TGTGCCATCACCGACGGACTAGCGGGAGGTCAGTACGAGCAGTACTTC
NA	15	once	TRBV7-2	TRBJ2-5	CASSLDPSAQETQYF	TGTGCCAGCAGCTTAGATCCTAGCGCTCAAGAGACCCAGTACTTC
NA	18	NA	TRBV19	TRBJ2-6	CASSIVGGGGSGANVLTF	TGTGCCAGTAGTATAGTCGGAGGGGGAGGCTCTGGGGCCAACGTCCTGACTTTC
TRBD1	12	NA	TRBV6-6	TRBJ1-2	CASSYSQGAALF	TGTGCCAGCAGTTACTCGCAGGGGGCAGCCCTCTTC
NA	15	NA	TRBV25-1	TRBJ2-1	CASSESAGSYNEQFF	TGTGCCAGCAGTGAATCGGCAGGGAGCTACAATGAGCAGTTCTTC
NA	13	once	TRBV7-9	TRBJ2-7	CASRRPEAHEQYF	TGTGCCAGCAGAAGACCAGAAGCCCACGAGCAGTACTTC
NA	12	NA	TRBV6-5	TRBJ2-1	CASSPTHNEQFF	TGTGCCAGCAGTCCTACCCACAATGAGCAGTTCTTC
TRBD2	18	NA	TRBV19	TRBJ2-1	CASSPRTSGRAAYNEQFF	TGTGCCAGTAGTCCACGGACTAGCGGGAGGGCCGCCTACAATGAGCAGTTCTTC
NA	15	NA	TRBV5-1	TRBJ2-3	CASSRDSQVADTQYF	TGCGCCAGCAGCCGCGACTCGCAGGTCGCAGATACGCAGTATTTT
NA	15	once	TRBV7-8	TRBJ2-2	CATSLLGGNTGELFF	TGTGCCACCTCCTTGCTAGGCGGAAACACCGGGGAGCTGTTTTTT
NA	15	NA	TRBV6-1	TRBJ1-1	CASSEATKTNTEAFF	TGTGCCAGCAGTGAAGCTACGAAGACGAACACTGAAGCTTTCTTT
NA	16	NA	TRBV7-9	TRBJ1-1	CASSPLGPTGNTEAFF	TGTGCCAGCAGCCCCCTCGGCCCCACAGGAAACACTGAAGCTTTCTTT
NA	14	NA	TRBV30	TRBJ1-2	CAWSAAGYNYGYTF	TGTGCCTGGAGCGCGGCAGGGTATAACTATGGCTACACCTTC
TRBD1	15	few	TRBV10-3	TRBJ2-2	CAIRTGTANTGELFF	TGTGCCATCAGGACCGGGACAGCGAACACCGGGGAGCTGTTTTTT
NA	13	NA	TRBV6-6	TRBJ1-2	CASSDTGWDGYTF	TGTGCCAGCAGTGACACAGGGTGGGATGGCTACACCTTC
NA	13	NA	TRBV11-3	TRBJ2-7	CASSPRRTYEQYF	TGTGCCAGCAGCCCCCGACGAACCTACGAGCAGTACTTC
NA	15	NA	TRBV28	TRBJ1-1	CASKIGGEGFTEAFF	TGTGCCAGCAAAATCGGAGGGGAGGGGTTCACTGAAGCTTTCTTT
NA	13	NA	TRBV6-6	TRBJ1-1	CASSYRGITEAFF	TGTGCCAGCAGTTATCGGGGTATAACTGAAGCTTTCTTT
NA	13	NA	TRBV12-2	TRBJ2-3	CASRRTREDTQYF	TGTGCAAGTCGCCGAACTAGAGAAGATACGCAGTATTTT
TRBD2	17	NA	TRBV5-1	TRBJ2-7	CASSLQPPSGDSYEQYF	TGCGCCAGCAGCCTCCAACCCCCTAGCGGGGACTCCTACGAGCAGTACTTC
NA	13	once	TRBV5-8	TRBJ1-5	CASSTGGYQPQHF	TGTGCCAGCAGCACGGGGGGATATCAGCCCCAGCATTTT
TRBD1	14	once	TRBV29-1	TRBJ2-1	CSVERQGTGNEQFF	TGCAGCGTTGAACGACAGGGGACGGGCAATGAGCAGTTCTTC
TRBD1	16	NA	TRBV4-3	TRBJ1-2	CASSHSGTGERYGYTF	TGCGCCAGCAGCCACTCTGGGACAGGGGAGAGGTATGGCTACACCTTC
NA	16	NA	TRBV18	TRBJ1-5	CASSPQGIYSNQPQHF	TGTGCCAGCTCACCACAGGGGATTTATAGCAATCAGCCCCAGCATTTT